This is a list of T cell receptor beta chains from one sample in a study of blood T cell repertoires in COVID-19. Produced via immunoSEQ multiplex PCR; TCRdb's table is partial and in-frame only. The sample contains some 200,000 clones, over 75% of which appear only once. The sample taken for sequencing was PBMCs or T cells enriched from blood (not recorded which). Receptors originate from a woman in her 40s with acute COVID-19. CDR3s include the opening cysteine and the closing phenylalanine or tryptophan. D genes are given only for firm matches. Clone size, where shown, is once, few, many, or a class for clones that have expanded.

>TRBV28|TRBJ1-2|TRBD1|.
TGTGCCAGCAGTTTAAGACAGGGGGGCAACTATGGCTACACCTTC
CASSLRQGGNYGYTF
>TRBV5-1|TRBJ2-7|TRBD1|.
TGCGCCAGCAGCACCGGACAGGGGGCGAGCTCCTACGAGCAGTACTTC
CASSTGQGASSYEQYF
>TRBV10-3|TRBJ1-1|.|.
TGTGCCATCAGTGGATACAGGGAGGGAAGCACTGAAGCTTTCTTT
CAISGYREGSTEAFF
>TRBV5-8|TRBJ2-1|TRBD2|.
TGTGCCAGCAGCTATGACCGGCGGGGGGGCGGGTACAATGAGCAGTTCTTC
CASSYDRRGGGYNEQFF
>TRBV30|TRBJ2-3|TRBD1|.
TGTGCCTGGAGGGATTGGGACAGGACCACAGATACGCAGTATTTT
CAWRDWDRTTDTQYF
>TRBV25-1|TRBJ2-3|TRBD2|.
TGTGCCAGCAGTGCAACGGGGCGGGAGGGGGATACGCAGTATTTT
CASSATGREGDTQYF
>TRBV9|TRBJ1-5|.|.
TGTGCCAGCAGCCCCCGGAGGGACGTTCAGCCCCAGCATTTT
CASSPRRDVQPQHF
>TRBV7-2|TRBJ2-1|.|.
TGTGCCAGCAGCTTAAGCAGGGGCGTAAGCTCCTACAATGAGCAGTTCTTC
CASSLSRGVSSYNEQFF
>TRBV29-1|TRBJ2-4|.|.
TGCAGCGTTGAAGAATGGGCAGGGGCCAGAGCCAAAAACATTCAGTACTTC
CSVEEWAGARAKNIQYF
>TRBV2|TRBJ2-2|TRBD1|.
TGTGCCAGCAGTGAACAGGGGACAGGGTTGTCCGGGGAGCTGTTTTTT
CASSEQGTGLSGELFF
>TRBV2|TRBJ2-7|.|.
TGTGCCAGCATCCCCCGCGAGAGCTCCTACGAGCAGTACTTC
CASIPRESSYEQYF
>TRBV15|TRBJ1-5|TRBD1|.
TGTGCCACCAGCAGGGACAGGGACCATCAGCCCCAGCATTTT
CATSRDRDHQPQHF
>TRBV7-9|TRBJ1-6|TRBD1|.
TGTGCCAGCAGCTTCGGACAGGTTAATTCACCCCTCCACTTT
CASSFGQVNSPLHF
>TRBV5-1|TRBJ1-4|.|.
TGCGCCAGCAGCTTGCGACAGGACACTAATGAAAAACTGTTTTTT
CASSLRQDTNEKLFF
>TRBV6-5|TRBJ1-2|TRBD1|few
TGTGCCAGCAGGATTCCGGGACAGGCTCATGGCTACACCTTC
CASRIPGQAHGYTF
>TRBV28|TRBJ2-5|.|.
TGTGCCAGCAGTTCCTCCGGGGCGCGGGGGACCCAGTACTTC
CASSSSGARGTQYF
>TRBV29-1|TRBJ2-7|.|.
TGCAGCGTTGCCCGGGACATCTCCTACGAGCAGTACTTC
CSVARDISYEQYF
>TRBV7-2|TRBJ1-2|.|once
TGTGCCAGCAGCCGTACGACAGCTAACTATGGCTACACCTTC
CASSRTTANYGYTF
>TRBV10-3|TRBJ2-3|.|.
TGTGCCATCAGTGGAGTAAAGCTAACGAGCACAGATACGCAGTATTTT
CAISGVKLTSTDTQYF
>TRBV7-3|TRBJ2-2|TRBD2|few
TGTGCCAGCAGCCTCCGGACTAGCGGGCGGTTGAACACCGGGGAGCTGTTTTTT
CASSLRTSGRLNTGELFF
>TRBV7-9|TRBJ1-2|.|few
TGTGCCAGCACCGTAACAGGCTTAGGTGGCTACACCTTC
CASTVTGLGGYTF
>TRBV6-5|TRBJ2-2|TRBD2|few
TGTGCCAGCAGCCAGCGGGACCCGAACACCGGGGAGCTGTTTTTT
CASSQRDPNTGELFF
>TRBV21-1|TRBJ2-3|.|.
TGTGCCAGCAGCAAATCTAGTTGGACAGGCGGCGCAGATACGCAGTATTTT
CASSKSSWTGGADTQYF
>TRBV3-1/TRBV3-2|TRBJ1-1|.|.
TGTGCCAGCAGCCAAGACAGGGAAGCTTTCTTT
CASSQDREAFF
>TRBV7-2|TRBJ1-5|.|.
TGTGCCAGCAGCCATAAACTTTCAGGTCAGCCCCAGCATTTT
CASSHKLSGQPQHF
>TRBV28|TRBJ1-2|.|.
TGTGCCAGCAGTTTAATCACCATTCGGCGGGGCTACACCTTC
CASSLITIRRGYTF
>TRBV5-6|TRBJ2-3|.|once
TGTGCCAGCAGCTTGACAGCCAGCACAGATACGCAGTATTTT
CASSLTASTDTQYF
>TRBV7-8|TRBJ2-7|TRBD1|.
TGTGCCAGCAGCTTAGGAGACAGGGGCTACGAGCAGTACTTC
CASSLGDRGYEQYF
>TRBV27|TRBJ1-1|.|.
TGTGCCAGCAGTTCACTACAGAACACTGAAGCTTTCTTT
CASSSLQNTEAFF
>TRBV19|TRBJ1-5|TRBD1|.
TGTGCCAGTAGTATCGACAGGGGTCATCAGCCCCAGCATTTT
CASSIDRGHQPQHF
>TRBV5-4|TRBJ2-7|TRBD1|.
TGTGCCAGCAGCCCGGACAGGAGTACCTACGAGCAGTACTTC
CASSPDRSTYEQYF
>TRBV4-1|TRBJ2-3|TRBD2|many
TGCGCCAGCAGCCTCGGTTTGGGGGGGACTAGCACAGATACGCAGTATTTT
CASSLGLGGTSTDTQYF
>TRBV12-3/TRBV12-4|TRBJ1-1|.|.
TGTGCCAGCAGTTCACACCTGAACACTGAAGCTTTCTTT
CASSSHLNTEAFF
>TRBV3-1/TRBV3-2|TRBJ2-7|TRBD2|.
TGTGCCAGCAGCCGGACTAGCGGCTCCTACGAGCAGTACTTC
CASSRTSGSYEQYF
>TRBV5-5|TRBJ2-3|.|.
TGTGCCAGCAGTGAGGGCCTTGGGGATACGCAGTATTTT
CASSEGLGDTQYF
>TRBV5-1|TRBJ1-1|.|once
TGCGCCAGCATCGATGGGAGACGAAACACTGAAGCTTTCTTT
CASIDGRRNTEAFF
>TRBV11-3|TRBJ1-1|.|.
TGTGCCAGCAGCTTAGAAGGTGACAGCTCCGAAGCTTTCTTT
CASSLEGDSSEAFF
>TRBV4-2|TRBJ2-7|TRBD1|.
TGTGCCAGCAGCCAAGGGGCACCTGGACAGGGGAATGGCGAGCAGTACTTC
CASSQGAPGQGNGEQYF
>TRBV11-2|TRBJ2-1|.|.
TGTGCCAGCAGCCCGAACAGGGAGGGGAGGGAGCAGTTCTTC
CASSPNREGREQFF
>TRBV11-2|TRBJ2-7|.|once
TGTGCCAGCAGCTTAGTAGTATGGCCAGGGCCCGAGCAGTACTTC
CASSLVVWPGPEQYF
>TRBV19|TRBJ2-3|TRBD1|.
TGTGCCAGTAGTATAGATCGATTAGGGGGCGCAGATACGCAGTATTTT
CASSIDRLGGADTQYF
>TRBV7-9|TRBJ2-1|TRBD2|.
TGTGCCAGCAGCTACGGACTAGCGGGGGGGGTCTCCTACAATGAGCAGTTCTTC
CASSYGLAGGVSYNEQFF
>TRBV30|TRBJ2-1|TRBD2|.
TGTGCCTGGAGCCCGGGACTAGCGGGCAATGAGCAGTTCTTC
CAWSPGLAGNEQFF
>TRBV28|TRBJ1-6|.|.
TGTGCCAGCAGTTTTCTACTAACGAAGGATAATTCACCCCTCCACTTT
CASSFLLTKDNSPLHF
>TRBV18|TRBJ1-2|TRBD1|.
TGTGCCAGCTCACCACGGGACAGGGTCCAGGGCAATGGCTACACCTTC
CASSPRDRVQGNGYTF
>TRBV28|TRBJ1-5|.|.
TGTGCCAGCAGGCGCGTGGGGGGGGGACAGCCCCAGCATTTT
CASRRVGGGQPQHF
>TRBV3-1/TRBV3-2|TRBJ2-7|.|.
TGTGCCAGCAGCCAGAGGGCCTACGAGCAGTACTTC
CASSQRAYEQYF
>TRBV3-1/TRBV3-2|TRBJ1-5|TRBD1|.
TGTGCCAGCAGCCAAGAACAGGGGAGAAATCAGCCCCAGCATTTT
CASSQEQGRNQPQHF
>TRBV13|TRBJ1-2|TRBD1|.
TGTGCCAGCAGCCGCCGGGACAGGGGGTACTATGGCTACACCTTC
CASSRRDRGYYGYTF
>TRBV5-1|TRBJ2-3|TRBD2|.
TGCGCCAGCAGCCTAGGGAAGGGACTACAAAGCACAGATACGCAGTATTTT
CASSLGKGLQSTDTQYF
>TRBV10-1|TRBJ1-1|TRBD1|.
TGCGCCAGCAGCAGTTCAGGGGGCGGCATGAACACTGAAGCTTTCTTT
CASSSSGGGMNTEAFF
>TRBV9|TRBJ2-5|TRBD2|.
TGTGCCAGCAGTCAGGGGGGACTAGCGAGACAAGAGACCCAGTACTTC
CASSQGGLARQETQYF
>TRBV28|TRBJ1-5|TRBD1|.
TGTGCCAGCAGTCCGTGGGACAGTTATAGCAATCAGCCCCAGCATTTT
CASSPWDSYSNQPQHF
>TRBV4-1|TRBJ1-6|.|.
TGCGCCAGCAGCCAAGATACGAGGGAGAGGAATTCACCCCTCCACTTT
CASSQDTRERNSPLHF
>TRBV28|TRBJ1-1|.|.
TGTGCCAGCAGTCCGAACGAGGGGACTAGCACTGAAGCTTTCTTT
CASSPNEGTSTEAFF
>TRBV19|TRBJ2-3|.|.
TGTGCCAGTAGTATTGGAGGGGTAGCCACAGATACGCAGTATTTT
CASSIGGVATDTQYF
>TRBV21-1|TRBJ1-2|.|once
TGTGCCAGCAGCTTGAGGGGGCGCAACGGCTACACCTTC
CASSLRGRNGYTF
>TRBV29-1|TRBJ2-5|TRBD2|.
TGCAGCGTGACTAGCGGGGGGGCCACGGAGACCCAGTACTTC
CSVTSGGATETQYF